This T cell receptor beta chain was recorded in a study of T cells in Graves' hyperthyroidism and ophthalmopathy. Turning to the study itself: Initial diagnosis, before any treatment, was when peripheral blood was collected.

What was amplified from RNA transcripts were TCR beta CDR3 regions. With the HTBI primer set, the TCR CDR3 went through a first round of RT-PCR. TCRdb analysed the multiplex PCR reads with MiXCR anew, one entry per CDR3 protein. Among more than 600,000 distinct CDR3 sequences listed, about a sixth were seen once. V lost 3 bases and J lost 9; bases outside the gene matches: 3. CDR1 is SGDLS, CDR2 YYNGEE, per germline. This CDR3 has 12 residues. Out of approximately 10 ml of fresh peripheral blood came the PBMCs. This clonotype was obtained from a man aged 18 to 35 with Graves' hyperthyroidism. Sequenced input: blood. V usage is TRBV9 and J usage is TRBJ2-1; TRBD2 aligns across 7 bases. This CDR3 is CASSGGGGEQFF. The CDR3 coding sequence is TGTGCCAGCAGCGGGGGCGGGGGTGAGCAGTTCTTC.